The entry below describes one TCR beta chain. What it binds is not known. The sort gate was single viable CD3+CD4+CD8-CD45RO+ cells for memory CD4+ T cells. CD4+ T cells were isolated by positive magnetic selection. Sequencing was performed with immunoSEQ multiplex PCR; in TCRdb, only in-frame clones are kept and a portion is missing. Of tens of thousands of clones in the sample, roughly 76% were seen once. The data belong to a study of memory CD4+ T cells and cytomegalovirus serostatus. Study observations and caveats: Suggested: most of the CMV-linked TCR signature lies in CD4+ memory cells.

This clonotype was obtained from an adult in good health and CMV-seropositive. Material for sequencing was memory CD4+ T cells from blood.

The CDR3, as DNA: TGTGCCAGCAGCCGACGGGGCGACATCCAAGAGACCCAGTACTTC. This translates into CASSRRGDIQETQYF. V and J are TRBV27 and TRBJ2-5; either TRBD1 or TRBD2 may fit D (5 bases each). Looked up from germline, CDR1 is MNHEY and CDR2 is SMNVEV (reference sequence). V was shortened by 6 bases and J by 1 base, with 15 bases between the two germline ends. CDR3 size: 15 residues.